The clone carrying this T cell receptor (beta chain) was seen repeatedly, ten times or more. Its antigen remains unidentified. This entry is derived from a study of liver allograft versus peripheral blood T cells. Turning to the study itself: Graft-liver T cell receptor repertoires were compared against recipient peripheral blood repertoires.

General study results and limits: Liver allograft T cell receptor repertoires were reported to differ from peripheral blood repertoires.

The V end lost 6 bases, the J end lost 1 base, and 16 bases lay between the germline ends. The CDR3 spans 15 residues. CDR1 MNHEY and CDR2 SVGEGT come from the germline V gene. One entry per CDR3 protein results from TCRdb running MiXCR on the reads. Among 6,000 to 8,000 distinct CDR3 sequences, about a fifth were seen once, and the ten largest hold 4% to 4.5%. The receptor was isolated from a human patient who had a liver transplant. Some T cells may arise from the graft donor. The chain couples TRBV6-2 or TRBV6-3 to TRBJ2-7; perhaps TRBD1 as D (8 bases). The CDR3 protein is CASRLSQGGSYEQYF. For the CDR3, the DNA is TGTGCCAGCAGGCTTTCACAGGGGGGGTCCTACGAGCAGTACTTC.